This T cell receptor (beta chain) came from a study of blood T cell repertoires in COVID-19. Study-wide background: Sample material is recorded as cDNA or gDNA derived from T cells, B-cell-depleted T cells, or PBMCs.

The CDR3 consists of 15 residues. The V and J ends lost 4 bases and 1 base respectively, with 14 bases between them. Germline V gives CDR1 GTSNPN, CDR2 SVGIG (reference sequence). Data came from immunoSEQ multiplex PCR; TCRdb stores just in-frame clones and leaves some out. The sample lists more than 60,000 clones; about 91% were seen once. The specimen was peripheral blood. The clonotype comes from a woman in her fifties or sixties with active COVID-19. This chain links TRBV30 with TRBJ2-1; D possibly corresponds to TRBD2 (5 bases). CDR3 residues: CAWKNWRRSYNEQFF. The CDR3 coding sequence is TGTGCCTGGAAAAATTGGCGGAGGTCCTACAATGAGCAGTTCTTC.